The 11 T cell receptor beta chains given below trace back to one sample, sequenced in a study of cytomegalovirus exposure and HLA in healthy donors. Primers: 60 Vbeta forward and 13 Jbeta reverse. Here immunoSEQ multiplex PCR was the method, and the copy in TCRdb shows in-frame clones only, minus some. The table lists fewer than 95,000 clones, around 85% of them singletons. Source material: PBMCs. All receptors come from a man aged 35 to 55 in good health and CMV-seropositive.

The rearrangement joins TRBV19 to TRBJ2-5; D might be TRBD1 (6 bases). CDR3 length: 14 amino acids. The V end lost 6 bases, the J end lost 3 bases, and 14 bases lay between the germline ends. Germline-derived CDR1 and CDR2 are LNHDA and SQIVND (reference sequence). CDR3 loop: CASRAGTPKETQYF. Here the CDR3 DNA reads TGTGCCAGTAGAGCCGGGACACCTAAAGAGACCCAGTACTTC. Full variable domain (missing parts from reference TRBV19 and TRBJ2-5): DGGITQSPKYLFRKEGQNVTLSCEQNLNHDAMYWYRQDPGQGLRLIYYSQIVNDFQKGDIAEGYSVSREKKESFPLTVTSAQKNPTAFYLCASRAGTPKETQYFGPGTRLLVL.

In this sample, this clone turned up a few times. This sequence joins TRBV6-1 and TRBJ1-2, with TRBD1 as a possible D gene (6 bases). The V end was cut by 4 bases, the J end by 2 bases, with 14 bases between. The germline V gene encodes CDR1 MNHNS and CDR2 SASEGT. This CDR3 region has 15 residues. The CDR3 bases are TGTGCCAGCAGTGCCTCGACAGGTTCAAACTATGGCTACACCTTC. It encodes CASSASTGSNYGYTF.

This clone was detected once. As DNA, the CDR3 is TGTGCCAGCAGACCGGGACAGGGAACTGAAGCTTTCTTT. It translates to CASRPGQGTEAFF. V and J are TRBV4-2 and TRBJ1-1; 9 positions match TRBD1. This CDR3 region has 13 residues. V was pared by 6 bases and J by 5 bases, with 4 bases of the junction left unmatched. Germline V gives CDR1 LGHNA, CDR2 YNFKEQ.

This sequence joins TRBV5-8 and TRBJ2-1; D call uncertain. The CDR3 has 12 amino acids. Germline V gene sequence: CDR1 SGHTS, CDR2 YDEGEE. V dropped 4 bases and J dropped 6 bases, with 8 bases sitting between them. The CDR3: CASSRRGNEQFF. The CDR3 nucleotides read TGTGCCAGCAGCCGTCGCGGCAATGAGCAGTTCTTC.

V gene TRBV5-1 combines with J gene TRBJ2-1; 11 nucleotides agree with TRBD2. CDR3 length equals 14 residues. Trimming removed 3 bases from V and 8 bases from J; junction bases left unmatched: 4. Germline CDR1 is SGHRS and CDR2 is YFSETQ. Written as DNA, the CDR3 is TGCGCCAGCAGCTCGACTAGCGGGGTCCATGAGCAGTTCTTC. Amino acids: CASSSTSGVHEQFF.

Only a few counts were recorded for this clone. The CDR3 loop is CASSQDHTGKLGGYTF. For the CDR3, the DNA is TGCGCCAGCAGCCAAGATCATACAGGGAAATTGGGTGGCTACACCTTC. The gene calls are TRBV4-1 and TRBJ1-2; TRBD1 is a possible D gene (6 bases). This CDR3 is built from 16 residues. V lost 0 bases to trimming and J lost 7 bases, with 18 bases between them. CDR1 is MGHRA and CDR2 is YSYEKL in the germline V gene.

This clone has just a few counts. V is TRBV21-1 and J is TRBJ1-5; the table calls TRBD1, which could not be checked here. TRBV21-1 is shown as a pseudogene. The CDR3 extends over 15 amino acids. CDR3 sequence reads: CASESGHLCCQPQHF. DNA for the CDR3: TGTGCCAGCGAGTCCGGACACCTATGTTGTCAGCCCCAGCATTTT.

This clone showed up just a few times. The CDR3 spells CAWSYRGIYEQYF. The DNA of the CDR3 is TGTGCCTGGTCCTACAGGGGGATTTACGAGCAGTACTTC. This chain uses TRBV30 with TRBJ2-7, with 8 bases matching TRBD1. CDR1 is GTSNPN, CDR2 SVGIG, per germline (reference sequence). CDR3 length equals 13 residues. V lost 5 bases, J lost 4 bases, and 7 bases stayed unmatched.

The CDR3 sequence: CASSLFRGDAGELFF. The CDR3 DNA reads as TGTGCCAGCAGCTTATTTCGGGGAGATGCCGGGGAGCTGTTTTTT. The V call is TRBV7-3, the J call TRBJ2-2; a weak D match, TRBD2 (5 bases). Trimming shortened V by 2 bases and J by 6 bases, and 13 bases separated the two germline ends. The germline V gene has CDR1 SGHTA and CDR2 FQGTGA. CDR3 size: 15 residues.

The J gene is TRBJ2-3, the V gene TRBV7-9; D might be TRBD1 (6 bases). Trimming left V 4 bases short and J 5 bases short, with 13 bases between. Germline CDR1 SEHNR, CDR2 FQNEAQ (reference sequence). The CDR3 is 14 amino acids. The CDR3 bases are TGTGCCAGCAGCTCCAGACAGGATCGAGATACGCAGTATTTT. Its protein is CASSSRQDRDTQYF.

This clone was detected once. The chain employs TRBV6-1 and TRBJ2-7; 8 positions match TRBD2. CDR3 length: 14 residues. V was clipped by 6 bases and J by 6 bases; unmatched bases: 10. CDR1 is MNHNS, CDR2 SASEGT, per germline. CDR3 amino acids: CASRPSGRGSEQYF. CDR3 coding DNA: TGTGCCAGCAGACCCAGCGGGAGAGGCTCCGAGCAGTACTTC.